A selection of T cell receptor beta chains follows, all from one sample in a study of cytomegalovirus exposure and HLA in healthy donors. Sequenced by immunoSEQ multiplex PCR; TCRdb stores in-frame clones only, minus some. The sample holds more than 80,000 clones, approximately 82% seen once. The sequencing input was PBMCs. Receptors were obtained from a man in his forties in good health and CMV-seronegative. The CDR3 runs from the conserved cysteine through the conserved F or W. D genes are given only for firm matches. Part of the rows lack a size; the others show once, few, many or a class for expanded clones.

TRBJ1-1	13	TRBV7-6	NA	NA	CASSLGLRTEAFF	TGTGCCAGCAGCTTAGGCCTGAGGACTGAAGCTTTCTTT
TRBJ2-1	14	TRBV6-1	NA	NA	CASSDGGSYNEQFF	TGTGCCAGCAGTGACGGAGGATCCTACAATGAGCAGTTCTTC
TRBJ1-2	13	TRBV6-5	NA	NA	CASSPDGSYGYTF	TGTGCCAGCAGCCCGGACGGGAGCTATGGCTACACCTTC
TRBJ2-1	11	TRBV7-2	NA	NA	CASSPGGEQFF	TGTGCCAGCAGCCCCGGCGGGGAGCAGTTCTTC
TRBJ1-1	13	TRBV11-1	NA	NA	CASSLGGHTEAFF	TGTGCCAGCAGCTTAGGGGGCCACACTGAAGCTTTCTTT
TRBJ1-5	14	TRBV9	NA	NA	CASSVAGNNQPQHF	TGTGCCAGCAGCGTAGCGGGGAACAATCAGCCCCAGCATTTT
TRBJ2-5	11	TRBV29-1	TRBD2	few	CSVRGGGTQYF	TGCAGCGTGCGGGGGGGCGGGACCCAGTACTTC
TRBJ2-7	15	TRBV5-4	TRBD1	NA	CASSRGQTRPREQYF	TGTGCCAGCAGTCGGGGACAGACGAGACCGCGGGAGCAGTACTTC
TRBJ2-1	15	TRBV10-3	NA	NA	CAISETRTAGNEQFF	TGTGCCATCAGTGAGACTCGGACAGCAGGAAATGAGCAGTTCTTC
TRBJ2-1	15	TRBV5-1	NA	NA	CASSLARRGVNEQFF	TGCGCCAGCAGCTTGGCCAGGCGGGGTGTCAATGAGCAGTTCTTC
TRBJ1-6	14	TRBV27	NA	NA	CASMPTRGSSPLHF	TGTGCCAGCATGCCAACCAGGGGAAGCTCACCCCTCCACTTT
TRBJ2-3	13	TRBV2	TRBD1	NA	CASQGQSTDTQYF	TGTGCCAGCCAGGGACAGAGCACAGATACGCAGTATTTT
TRBJ2-1	15	TRBV19	TRBD2	NA	CASTPSGGAYNEQFF	TGTGCCAGTACCCCTAGCGGGGGGGCCTACAATGAGCAGTTCTTC
TRBJ1-3	12	TRBV19	NA	NA	CASRSSGNTIYF	TGTGCCAGTAGGTCCTCGGGAAACACCATATATTTT
TRBJ1-1	14	TRBV19	TRBD1	NA	CASRSDRGDTEAFF	TGTGCCAGTAGATCGGACAGGGGTGACACTGAAGCTTTCTTT
TRBJ2-7	14	TRBV6-6	TRBD2	few	CASSLLAGGDEQYF	TGTGCCAGCAGTCTACTAGCGGGGGGAGACGAGCAGTACTTC
TRBJ2-7	13	TRBV7-6	NA	few	CASSFGSGYEQYF	TGTGCCAGCAGCTTCGGATCGGGCTACGAGCAGTACTTC
TRBJ1-4	14	TRBV6-1	NA	NA	CASRPRGSKEKLFF	TGTGCCAGCAGGCCCAGGGGATCTAAAGAAAAACTGTTTTTT
TRBJ2-2	11	TRBV29-1	NA	NA	CSGRGIGELFF	TGCAGCGGACGAGGGATCGGGGAGCTGTTTTTT
TRBJ1-2	14	TRBV5-1	NA	NA	CASSLNSHPVGYTF	TGCGCCAGCAGCTTGAACAGCCACCCGGTTGGCTACACCTTC
TRBJ2-3	15	TRBV29-1	TRBD2	NA	CSVLGTSGVGNTQYF	TGCAGCGTTTTGGGGACTAGCGGGGTGGGGAATACGCAGTATTTT
TRBJ2-7	14	TRBV7-6	NA	once	CASSFNGGTGEQYF	TGTGCCAGCAGCTTTAATGGAGGGACGGGGGAGCAGTACTTC
TRBJ2-6	17	TRBV7-3	TRBD1	NA	CASSPRDRGAGANVLTF	TGTGCCAGCAGCCCGAGGGACAGGGGAGCTGGGGCCAACGTCCTGACTTTC
TRBJ2-7	14	TRBV5-4	NA	NA	CASSLEGAVREQYF	TGTGCCAGCAGCCTCGAAGGGGCGGTCCGGGAGCAGTACTTC
TRBJ1-5	20	TRBV30	NA	NA	CAWTPSREWQGRNGNQPQHF	TGTGCCTGGACCCCGTCCCGGGAGTGGCAGGGAAGGAACGGCAATCAGCCCCAGCATTTT
TRBJ1-1	14	TRBV6-1	NA	few	CASSLAGRNTEAFF	TGTGCCAGCAGTCTAGCGGGAAGGAACACTGAAGCTTTCTTT
TRBJ1-4	16	TRBV6-6	NA	NA	CASSSTGSATNEKLFF	TGTGCCAGCAGTTCGACAGGTTCTGCAACTAATGAAAAACTGTTTTTT
TRBJ2-7	14	TRBV6-6	TRBD1	NA	CASTRTGISYEQYF	TGTGCCAGCACCCGGACAGGAATATCCTACGAGCAGTACTTC
TRBJ1-1	15	TRBV5-4	NA	NA	CASSSNIQGATEAFF	TGTGCCAGCAGCTCGAATATTCAGGGCGCCACTGAAGCTTTCTTT
TRBJ1-5	15	TRBV6-5	NA	NA	CASSYSKGVDQPQHF	TGTGCCAGCAGTTACTCGAAAGGGGTTGATCAGCCCCAGCATTTT
TRBJ1-4	15	TRBV7-2	TRBD1	NA	CASSLVTGVNEKLFF	TGTGCCAGCAGCTTAGTGACAGGGGTTAATGAAAAACTGTTTTTT
TRBJ2-3	13	TRBV5-1	NA	once	CASSWTDTDTQYF	TGCGCCAGCAGCTGGACAGACACAGATACGCAGTATTTT
TRBJ2-5	13	TRBV19	TRBD1	NA	CASKTGGAETQYF	TGTGCCAGCAAAACAGGGGGCGCAGAGACCCAGTACTTC
TRBJ1-2	14	TRBV7-5	NA	NA	CVRSLCIPNYGYTF	TGTGTCAGAAGCTTATGTATTCCTAACTATGGCTACACCTTC
TRBJ1-4	16	TRBV5-1	TRBD1	NA	CASSLGQGTTNEKLFF	TGCGCCAGCAGCCTAGGACAGGGGACAACTAATGAAAAACTGTTTTTT
TRBJ2-5	15	TRBV11-2	TRBD2	NA	CASSYLGGGQETQYF	TGTGCCAGCAGCTATCTCGGGGGGGGGCAAGAGACCCAGTACTTC
TRBJ2-1	16	TRBV7-9	TRBD2	NA	CASSPSGGGAWAEQFF	TGTGCCAGCAGCCCTAGCGGGGGTGGGGCCTGGGCTGAGCAGTTCTTC
TRBJ2-7	14	TRBV5-1	NA	NA	CASSITGGGYEQYF	TGCGCCAGCAGCATTACAGGGGGGGGCTACGAGCAGTACTTC
TRBJ2-3	17	TRBV4-2	TRBD2	NA	CASSQVPGGRRTDTQYF	TGTGCCAGCAGCCAAGTCCCGGGGGGGCGGCGCACAGATACGCAGTATTTT
TRBJ1-1	13	TRBV27	NA	NA	CASSITTNTEAFF	TGTGCCAGCAGTATAACAACGAACACTGAAGCTTTCTTT
TRBJ2-1	15	TRBV5-6	TRBD2	NA	CASSPLAGGPHEQFF	TGTGCCAGCAGCCCTCTAGCGGGGGGGCCCCATGAGCAGTTCTTC
TRBJ1-4	15	TRBV18	NA	NA	CASSPQPTTNEKLFF	TGTGCCAGCTCACCCCAACCTACAACTAATGAAAAACTGTTTTTT